The present T cell receptor beta chain was sequenced within a study of radiotherapy plus CTLA-4 blockade in lung cancer. Treatment of patients with chemo-refractory metastatic non-small-cell lung cancer consisted of focal radiation plus CTLA-4 blockade with ipilimumab. Here immunoSEQ multiplex PCR was the method, and the copy in TCRdb shows in-frame clones only, minus some. The repertoire holds about 28,000 clones, around 85% seen once, with 7.7% in the top ten. The V gene's germline CDR1 is SGHRS and CDR2 YFSETQ. V shed 0 bases and J 2 bases; nucleotides not matched to a gene: 8. This CDR3 region has 16 residues.

The sample consisted of peripheral blood, taken from a patient treated with radiotherapy plus ipilimumab. This sequence was found in a human donor with non-small cell lung cancer who had stable disease on radiotherapy plus ipilimumab. The chain combines TRBV5-1 with TRBJ2-7; 7 bases are a match to TRBD1. The DNA for the CDR3 is TGCGCCAGCAGCTTGGGGCTGACAGGGCAGACCTACGAGCAGTACTTC. It specifies CASSLGLTGQTYEQYF.